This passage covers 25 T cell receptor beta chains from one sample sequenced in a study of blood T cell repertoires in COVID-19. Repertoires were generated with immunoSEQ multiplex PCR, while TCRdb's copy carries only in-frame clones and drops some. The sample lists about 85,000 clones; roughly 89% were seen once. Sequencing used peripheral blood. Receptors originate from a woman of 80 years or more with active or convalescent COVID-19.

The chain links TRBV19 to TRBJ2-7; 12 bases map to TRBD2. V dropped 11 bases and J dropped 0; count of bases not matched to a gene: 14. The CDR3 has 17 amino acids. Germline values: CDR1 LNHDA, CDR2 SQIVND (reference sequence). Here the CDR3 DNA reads TGTGCCTCTAAAGGGGGGCGACTAGCGGGAGACTCCTACGAGCAGTACTTC. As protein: CASKGGRLAGDSYEQYF.

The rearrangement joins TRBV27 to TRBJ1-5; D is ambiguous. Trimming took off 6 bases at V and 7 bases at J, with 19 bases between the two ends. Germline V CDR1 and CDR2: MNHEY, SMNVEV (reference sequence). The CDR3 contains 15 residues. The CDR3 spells CASRRQSVPEQPQHF. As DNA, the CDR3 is TGTGCCAGCAGGAGGCAATCGGTCCCTGAACAGCCCCAGCATTTT.

Written as DNA, the CDR3 is TGTGCCAGCAACCCTGGGGGGAGCTCCTACGAGCAGTACTTC. Translated: CASNPGGSSYEQYF. The chain has TRBV4-2 and TRBJ2-7, with TRBD2 as a possible D gene (6 bases). Per the germline V gene, CDR1 is LGHNA and CDR2 is YNFKEQ. The CDR3 spans 14 residues. V dropped 7 bases and J dropped 0 bases, with 13 bases sitting between them.

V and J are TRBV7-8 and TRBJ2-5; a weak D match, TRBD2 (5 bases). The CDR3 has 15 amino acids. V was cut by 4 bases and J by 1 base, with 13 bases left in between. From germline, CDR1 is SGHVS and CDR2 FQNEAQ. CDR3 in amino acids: CASSSKTGIQETQYF. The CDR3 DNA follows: TGTGCCAGCAGCTCCAAGACGGGGATCCAAGAGACCCAGTACTTC.

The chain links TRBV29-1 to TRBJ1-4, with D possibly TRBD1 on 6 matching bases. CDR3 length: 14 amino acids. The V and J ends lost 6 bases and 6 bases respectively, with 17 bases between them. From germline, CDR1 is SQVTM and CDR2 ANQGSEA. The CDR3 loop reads CSVSRDTTDEKLFF. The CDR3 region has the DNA TGCAGCGTCTCAAGGGACACTACCGATGAAAAACTGTTTTTT.

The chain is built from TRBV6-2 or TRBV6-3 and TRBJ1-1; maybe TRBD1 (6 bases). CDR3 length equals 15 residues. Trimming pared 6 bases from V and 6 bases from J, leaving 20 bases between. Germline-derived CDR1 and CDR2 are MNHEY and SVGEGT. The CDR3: CASSRNPQGRAEAFF. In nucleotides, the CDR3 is TGTGCCAGCAGCCGAAATCCCCAGGGGAGAGCTGAAGCTTTCTTT.

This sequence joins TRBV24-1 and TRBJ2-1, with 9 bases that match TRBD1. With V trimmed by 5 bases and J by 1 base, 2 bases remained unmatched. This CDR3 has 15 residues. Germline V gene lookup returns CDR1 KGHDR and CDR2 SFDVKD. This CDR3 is CATSGGTGSYNEQFF. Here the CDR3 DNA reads TGTGCCACCAGTGGGGGGACAGGGTCCTACAATGAGCAGTTCTTC.

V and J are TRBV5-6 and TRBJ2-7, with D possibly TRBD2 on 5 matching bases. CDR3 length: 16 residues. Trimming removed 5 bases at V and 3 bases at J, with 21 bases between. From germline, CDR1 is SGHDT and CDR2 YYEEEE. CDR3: CASRTKVPGRNYEQYF. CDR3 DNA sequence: TGTGCCAGCAGGACTAAGGTACCAGGACGTAACTACGAGCAGTACTTC.

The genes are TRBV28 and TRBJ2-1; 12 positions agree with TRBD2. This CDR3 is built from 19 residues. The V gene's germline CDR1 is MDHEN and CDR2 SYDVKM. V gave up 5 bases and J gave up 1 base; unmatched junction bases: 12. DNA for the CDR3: TGTGCCAGCAGTCCACCCACTAGCGGGAGGCTTGGTTCCTACAATGAGCAGTTCTTC. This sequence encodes CASSPPTSGRLGSYNEQFF.

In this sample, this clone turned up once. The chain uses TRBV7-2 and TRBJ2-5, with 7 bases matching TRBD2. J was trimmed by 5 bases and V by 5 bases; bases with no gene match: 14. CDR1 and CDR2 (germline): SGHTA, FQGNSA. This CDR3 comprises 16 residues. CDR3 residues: CASSRVAGGGTETQYF. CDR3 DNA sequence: TGTGCCAGCAGCCGTGTGGCCGGGGGAGGGACGGAGACCCAGTACTTC. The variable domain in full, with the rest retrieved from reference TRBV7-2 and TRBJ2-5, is GAGVSQSPSNKVTEKGKDVELRCDPISGHTALYWYRQSLGQGLEFLIYFQGNSAPDKSGLPSDRFSAERTGGSVSTLTIQRTQQEDSAVYLCASSRVAGGGTETQYFGPGTRLLVL.

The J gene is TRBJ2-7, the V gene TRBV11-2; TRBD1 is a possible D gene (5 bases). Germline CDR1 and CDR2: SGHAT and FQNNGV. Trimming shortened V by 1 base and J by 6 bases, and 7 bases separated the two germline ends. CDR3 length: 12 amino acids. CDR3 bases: TGTGCCAGCAGCTTAGCAGGGTTCGAGCAGTACTTC. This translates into CASSLAGFEQYF. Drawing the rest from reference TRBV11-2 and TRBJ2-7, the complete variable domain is EAGVAQSPRYKIIEKRQSVAFWCNPISGHATLYWYQQILGQGPKLLIQFQNNGVVDDSQLPKDRFSAERLKGVDSTLKIQPAKLEDSAVYLCASSLAGFEQYFGPGTRLTVT.

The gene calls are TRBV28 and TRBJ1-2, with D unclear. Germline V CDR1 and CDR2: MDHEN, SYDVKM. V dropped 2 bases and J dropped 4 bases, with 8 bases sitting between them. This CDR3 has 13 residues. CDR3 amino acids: CASSLPRGYGYTF. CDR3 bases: TGTGCCAGCAGTTTACCCCGGGGCTATGGCTACACCTTC.

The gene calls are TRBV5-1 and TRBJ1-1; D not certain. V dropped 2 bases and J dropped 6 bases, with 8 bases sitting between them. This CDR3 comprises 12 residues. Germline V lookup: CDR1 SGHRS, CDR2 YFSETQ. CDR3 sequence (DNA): TGCGCCAGCAGCTTAGACACGTCTGAAGCTTTCTTT. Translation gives CASSLDTSEAFF.

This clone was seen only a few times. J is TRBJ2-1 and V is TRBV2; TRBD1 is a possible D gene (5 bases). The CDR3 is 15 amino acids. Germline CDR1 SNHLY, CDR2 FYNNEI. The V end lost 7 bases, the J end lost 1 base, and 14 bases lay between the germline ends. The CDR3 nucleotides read TGTGCCAGCATGACAGCCCTATTATCCTACAATGAGCAGTTCTTC. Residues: CASMTALLSYNEQFF.

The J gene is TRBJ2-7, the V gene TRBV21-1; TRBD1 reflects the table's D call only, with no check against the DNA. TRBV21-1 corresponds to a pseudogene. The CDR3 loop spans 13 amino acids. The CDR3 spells CASSAQPGGEQYF. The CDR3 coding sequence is TGTGCCAGCAGCGCTCAACCAGGGGGCGAGCAGTACTTC.

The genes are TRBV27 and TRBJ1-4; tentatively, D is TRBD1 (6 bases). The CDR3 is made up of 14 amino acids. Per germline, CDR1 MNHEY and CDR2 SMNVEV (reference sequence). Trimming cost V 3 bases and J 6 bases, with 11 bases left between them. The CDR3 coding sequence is TGTGCCAGCAGTTTCAGGGGCTCCTATGAAAAACTGTTTTTT. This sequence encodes CASSFRGSYEKLFF.

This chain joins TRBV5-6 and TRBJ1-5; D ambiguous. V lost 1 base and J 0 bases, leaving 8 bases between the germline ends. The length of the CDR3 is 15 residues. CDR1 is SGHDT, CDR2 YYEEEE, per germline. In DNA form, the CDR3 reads TGTGCCAGCAGCTTGTCCTTTTATAGCAATCAGCCCCAGCATTTT. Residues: CASSLSFYSNQPQHF.

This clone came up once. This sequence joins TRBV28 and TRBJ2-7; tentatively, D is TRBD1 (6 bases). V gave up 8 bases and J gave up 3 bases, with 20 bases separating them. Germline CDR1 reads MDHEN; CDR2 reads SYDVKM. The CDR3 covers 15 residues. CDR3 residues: CASSLRTVRNYEQYF. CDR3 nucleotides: TGTGCCAGCTCATTGCGGACAGTGAGGAACTACGAGCAGTACTTC. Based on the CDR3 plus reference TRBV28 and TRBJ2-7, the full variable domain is DVKVTQSSRYLVKRTGEKVFLECVQDMDHENMFWYRQDPGLGLRLIYFSYDVKMKEKGDIPEGYSVSREKKERFSLILESASTNQTSMYLCASSLRTVRNYEQYFGPGTRLTVT.

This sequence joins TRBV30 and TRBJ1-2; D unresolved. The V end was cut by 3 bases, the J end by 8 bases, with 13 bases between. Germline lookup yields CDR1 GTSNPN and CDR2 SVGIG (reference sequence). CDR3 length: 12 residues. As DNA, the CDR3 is TGTGCCTGGAGGCATTCGGTCGGGGGCTACACCTTC. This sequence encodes CAWRHSVGGYTF. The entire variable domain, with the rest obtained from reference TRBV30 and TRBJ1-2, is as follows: SQTIHQWPATLVQPVGSPLSLECTVEGTSNPNLYWYRQAAGRGLQLLFYSVGIGQISSEVPQNLSASRPQDRQFILSSKKLLLSDSGFYLCAWRHSVGGYTFGSGTRLTVV.

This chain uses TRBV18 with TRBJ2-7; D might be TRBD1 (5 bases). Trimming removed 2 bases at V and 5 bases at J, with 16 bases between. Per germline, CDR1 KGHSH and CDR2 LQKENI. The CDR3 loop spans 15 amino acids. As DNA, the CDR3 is TGTGCCAGCTCACCAGGGGCTTCCCAGACGCACGAGCAGTACTTC. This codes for CASSPGASQTHEQYF.

As DNA, the CDR3 is TGTGCCAGCTCCACAGGGATAGGGAACACTGAAGCTTTCTTT. Protein sequence: CASSTGIGNTEAFF. The genes are TRBV18 and TRBJ1-1; a weak D match, TRBD1 (6 bases). The CDR3 totals 14 residues. Germline V CDR1 and CDR2: KGHSH, LQKENI. Deletions cut 6 bases from V and 1 base from J, with 12 bases between.

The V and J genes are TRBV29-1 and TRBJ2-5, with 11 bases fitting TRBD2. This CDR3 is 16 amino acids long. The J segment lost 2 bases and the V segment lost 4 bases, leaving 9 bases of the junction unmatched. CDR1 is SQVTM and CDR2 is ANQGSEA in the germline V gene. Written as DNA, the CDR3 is TGCAGCGTTGGCGCCCTAGCGGGAGGAGGGCAAGAGACCCAGTACTTC. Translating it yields CSVGALAGGGQETQYF.

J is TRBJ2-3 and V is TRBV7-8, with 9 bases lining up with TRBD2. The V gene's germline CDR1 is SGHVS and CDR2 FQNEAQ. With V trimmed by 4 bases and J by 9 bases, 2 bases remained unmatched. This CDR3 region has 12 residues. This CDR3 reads CASSSSGRTQYF. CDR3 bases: TGTGCCAGCAGCTCAAGCGGGAGGACGCAGTATTTT.

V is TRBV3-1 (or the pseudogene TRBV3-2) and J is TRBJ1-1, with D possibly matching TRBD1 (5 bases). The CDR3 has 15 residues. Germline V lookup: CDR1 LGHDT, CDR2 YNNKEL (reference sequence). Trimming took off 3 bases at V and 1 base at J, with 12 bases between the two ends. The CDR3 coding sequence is TGTGCCAGCAGCCACGCAGGACAAGGGAACACTGAAGCTTTCTTT. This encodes CASSHAGQGNTEAFF.

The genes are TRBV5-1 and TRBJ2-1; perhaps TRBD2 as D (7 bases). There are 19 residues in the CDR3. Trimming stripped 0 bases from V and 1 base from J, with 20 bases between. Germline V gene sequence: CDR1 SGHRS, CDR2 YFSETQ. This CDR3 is CASSLVGGRERGSYNEQFF. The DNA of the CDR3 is TGCGCCAGCAGCTTGGTCGGGGGCCGAGAGCGGGGATCCTACAATGAGCAGTTCTTC.